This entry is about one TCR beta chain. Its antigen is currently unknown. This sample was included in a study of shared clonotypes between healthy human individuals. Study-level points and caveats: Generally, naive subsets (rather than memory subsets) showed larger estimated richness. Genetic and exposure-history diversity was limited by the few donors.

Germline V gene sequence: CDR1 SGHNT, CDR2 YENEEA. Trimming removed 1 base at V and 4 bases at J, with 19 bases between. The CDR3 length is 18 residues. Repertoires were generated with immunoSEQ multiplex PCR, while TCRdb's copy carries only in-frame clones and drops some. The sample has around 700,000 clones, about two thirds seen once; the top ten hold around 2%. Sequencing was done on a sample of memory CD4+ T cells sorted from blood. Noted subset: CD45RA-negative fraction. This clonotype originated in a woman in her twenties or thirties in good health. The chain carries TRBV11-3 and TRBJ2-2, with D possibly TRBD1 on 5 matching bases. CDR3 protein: CASSLGLWSGSSTGELFF. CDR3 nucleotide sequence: TGTGCCAGCAGCTTAGGATTGTGGTCAGGGTCGTCCACCGGGGAGCTGTTTTTT.